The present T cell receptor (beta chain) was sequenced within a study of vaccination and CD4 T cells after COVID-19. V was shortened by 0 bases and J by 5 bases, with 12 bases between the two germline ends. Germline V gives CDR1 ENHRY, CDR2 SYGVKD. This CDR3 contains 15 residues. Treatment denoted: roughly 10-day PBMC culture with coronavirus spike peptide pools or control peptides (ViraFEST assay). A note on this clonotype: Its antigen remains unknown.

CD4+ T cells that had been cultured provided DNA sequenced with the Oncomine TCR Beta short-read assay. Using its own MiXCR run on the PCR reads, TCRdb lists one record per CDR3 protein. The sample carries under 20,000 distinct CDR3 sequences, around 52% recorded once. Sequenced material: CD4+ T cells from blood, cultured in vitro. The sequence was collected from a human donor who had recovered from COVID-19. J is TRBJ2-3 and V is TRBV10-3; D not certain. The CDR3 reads CAISESTAQVDTQYF. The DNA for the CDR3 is TGTGCCATCAGTGAGTCCACAGCCCAGGTAGATACGCAGTATTTT.